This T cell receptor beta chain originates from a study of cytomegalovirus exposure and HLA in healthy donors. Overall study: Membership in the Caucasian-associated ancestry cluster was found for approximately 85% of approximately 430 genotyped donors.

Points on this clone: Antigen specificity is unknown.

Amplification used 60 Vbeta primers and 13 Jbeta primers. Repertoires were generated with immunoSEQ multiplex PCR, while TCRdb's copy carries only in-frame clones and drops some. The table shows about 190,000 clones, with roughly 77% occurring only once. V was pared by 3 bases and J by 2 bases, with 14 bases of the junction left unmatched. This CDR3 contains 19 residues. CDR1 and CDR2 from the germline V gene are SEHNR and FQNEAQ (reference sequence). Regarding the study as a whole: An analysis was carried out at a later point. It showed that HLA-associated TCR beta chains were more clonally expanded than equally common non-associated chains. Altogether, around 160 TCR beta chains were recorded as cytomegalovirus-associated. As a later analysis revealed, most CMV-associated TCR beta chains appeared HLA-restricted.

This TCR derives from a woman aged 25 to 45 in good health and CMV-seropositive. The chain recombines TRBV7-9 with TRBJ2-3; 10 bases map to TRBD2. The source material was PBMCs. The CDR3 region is CASSLPLASGSFITDTQYF. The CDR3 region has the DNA TGTGCCAGCAGCTTGCCCTTGGCTAGCGGGAGTTTTATCACAGATACGCAGTATTTT.